The TCR beta chain described here comes from a study of blood T cell repertoires in COVID-19. Only in-frame clones appear in the TCRdb table, and some are missing; sequencing was by immunoSEQ multiplex PCR. The sample consists of approximately 210,000 clones, approximately 80% of them appearing once. Germline values: CDR1 SGHRS, CDR2 YFSETQ. The germline V and J ends were trimmed by 0 bases and 0 bases, with 9 bases remaining between them. This CDR3 has 15 amino acids. The chain recombines TRBV5-1 with TRBJ2-5, with D hard to call. The receptor was derived from a woman older than 75 with COVID-19, enrolled during active disease. Sequencing was performed on peripheral blood. CDR3 amino acids: CASSLAGQDQETQYF. CDR3 DNA sequence: TGCGCCAGCAGCTTGGCCGGTCAGGACCAAGAGACCCAGTACTTC.